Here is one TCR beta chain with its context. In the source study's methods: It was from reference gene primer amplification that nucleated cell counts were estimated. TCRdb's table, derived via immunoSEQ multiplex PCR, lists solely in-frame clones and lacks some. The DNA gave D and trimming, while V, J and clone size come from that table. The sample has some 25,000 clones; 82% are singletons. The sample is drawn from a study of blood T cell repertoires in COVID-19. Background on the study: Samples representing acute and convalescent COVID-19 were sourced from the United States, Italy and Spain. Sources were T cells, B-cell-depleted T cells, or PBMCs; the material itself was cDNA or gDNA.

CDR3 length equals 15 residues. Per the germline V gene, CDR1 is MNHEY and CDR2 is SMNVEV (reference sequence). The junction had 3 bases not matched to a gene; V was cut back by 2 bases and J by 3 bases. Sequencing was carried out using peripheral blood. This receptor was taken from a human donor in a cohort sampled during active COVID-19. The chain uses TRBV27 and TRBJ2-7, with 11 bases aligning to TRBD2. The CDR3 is CASSLTSGGFYEQYF. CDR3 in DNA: TGTGCCAGCAGTTTAACTAGCGGGGGTTTCTACGAGCAGTACTTC.